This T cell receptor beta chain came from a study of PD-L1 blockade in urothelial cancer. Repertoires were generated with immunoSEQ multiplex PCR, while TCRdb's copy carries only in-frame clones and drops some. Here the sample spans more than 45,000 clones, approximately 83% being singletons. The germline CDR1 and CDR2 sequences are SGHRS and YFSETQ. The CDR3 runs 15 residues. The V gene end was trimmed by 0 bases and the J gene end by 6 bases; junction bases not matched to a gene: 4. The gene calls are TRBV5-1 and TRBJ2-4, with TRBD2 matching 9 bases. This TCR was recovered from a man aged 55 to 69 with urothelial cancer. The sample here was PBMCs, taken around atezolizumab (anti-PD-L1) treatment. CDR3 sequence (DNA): TGCGCCAGCAGCTTGGGACTAGCGGAAGCAAACATTCAGTACTTC. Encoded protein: CASSLGLAEANIQYF.